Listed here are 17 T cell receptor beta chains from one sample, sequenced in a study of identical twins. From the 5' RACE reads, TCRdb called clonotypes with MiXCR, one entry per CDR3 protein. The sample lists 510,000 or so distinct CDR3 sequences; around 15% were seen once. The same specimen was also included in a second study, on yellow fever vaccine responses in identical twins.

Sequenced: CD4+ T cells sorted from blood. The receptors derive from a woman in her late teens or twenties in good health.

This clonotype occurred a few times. This chain's CDR3 is CASSTRDSTLHF. The DNA for the CDR3 is TGTGCCAGCAGTACTCGGGACAGCACCCTCCACTTT. The V gene is TRBV12-3 or TRBV12-4, the J gene TRBJ1-6; TRBD1 matches 7 bases. After removal of 5 bases from V and 14 bases from J, the junction contained 6 bases not matched to a gene. The CDR3 has 12 amino acids.

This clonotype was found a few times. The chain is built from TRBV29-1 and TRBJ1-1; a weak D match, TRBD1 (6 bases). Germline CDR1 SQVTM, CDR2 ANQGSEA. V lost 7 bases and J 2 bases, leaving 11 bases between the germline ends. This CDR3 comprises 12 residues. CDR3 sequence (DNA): TGCAGCGGCGGCAGGGGAAACACTGAAGCTTTCTTT. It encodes CSGGRGNTEAFF.

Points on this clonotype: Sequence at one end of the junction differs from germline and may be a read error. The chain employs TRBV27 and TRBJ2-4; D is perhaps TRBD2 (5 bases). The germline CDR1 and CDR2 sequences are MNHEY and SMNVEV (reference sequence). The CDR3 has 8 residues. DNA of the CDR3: TGTGCCAGCACCCGAGGGAACTTC. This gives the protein CASTRGNF.

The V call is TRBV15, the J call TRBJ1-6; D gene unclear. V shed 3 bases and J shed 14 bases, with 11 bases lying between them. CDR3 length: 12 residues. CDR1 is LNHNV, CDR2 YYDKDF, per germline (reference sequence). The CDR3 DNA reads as TGTGCCACCAGCAGCCGGCAGTCGTCCCTCCACTTT. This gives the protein CATSSRQSSLHF.

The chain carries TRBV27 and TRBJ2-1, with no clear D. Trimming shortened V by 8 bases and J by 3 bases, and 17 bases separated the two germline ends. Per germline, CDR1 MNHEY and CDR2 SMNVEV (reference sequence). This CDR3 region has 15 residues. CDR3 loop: CASGPRQSRYNEQFF. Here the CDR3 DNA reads TGTGCCAGCGGCCCGCGGCAGTCACGCTACAATGAGCAGTTCTTC.

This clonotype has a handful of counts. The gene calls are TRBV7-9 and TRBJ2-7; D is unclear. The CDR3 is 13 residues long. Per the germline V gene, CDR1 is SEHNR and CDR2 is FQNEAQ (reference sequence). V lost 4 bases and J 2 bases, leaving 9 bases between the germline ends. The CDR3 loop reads CASSYTKTYEQYF. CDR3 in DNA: TGTGCCAGCAGCTACACCAAAACCTACGAGCAGTACTTC.

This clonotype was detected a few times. The CDR3 loop is CASSATGLRNEQFF. CDR3 nucleotide sequence: TGTGCCAGCAGCGCGACAGGGCTTAGGAATGAGCAGTTCTTC. This sequence joins TRBV9 and TRBJ2-1; TRBD1 matches 7 bases. After removal of 3 bases from V and 7 bases from J, the junction contained 7 bases not matched to a gene. This CDR3 region has 14 residues. Germline V lookup: CDR1 SGDLS, CDR2 YYNGEE.

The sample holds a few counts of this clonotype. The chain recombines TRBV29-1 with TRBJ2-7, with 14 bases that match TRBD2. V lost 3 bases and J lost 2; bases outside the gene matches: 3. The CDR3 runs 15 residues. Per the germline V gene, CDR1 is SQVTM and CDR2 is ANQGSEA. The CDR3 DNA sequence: TGCAGCGTTGAGGGGACTAGCGGGAGAACCTACGAGCAGTACTTC. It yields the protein CSVEGTSGRTYEQYF.

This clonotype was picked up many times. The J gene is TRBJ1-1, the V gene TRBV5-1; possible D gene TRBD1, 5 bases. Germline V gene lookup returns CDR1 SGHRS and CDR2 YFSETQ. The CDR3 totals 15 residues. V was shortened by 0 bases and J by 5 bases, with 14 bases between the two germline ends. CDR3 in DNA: TGCGCCAGCAGCTTGGTTAGCCCGGGGGGGACTGAAGCTTTCTTT. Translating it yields CASSLVSPGGTEAFF.

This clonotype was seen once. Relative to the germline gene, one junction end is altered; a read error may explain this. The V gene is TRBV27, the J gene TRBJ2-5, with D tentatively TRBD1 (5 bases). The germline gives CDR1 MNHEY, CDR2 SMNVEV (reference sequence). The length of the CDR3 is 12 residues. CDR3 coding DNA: TGTGCCAGCAGCCCGCTAGGGGCTTCCCACTACTTC. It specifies CASSPLGASHYF.

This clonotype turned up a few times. CDR3 nucleotides: TGCAGTGCTAGACAGGGGGCAGGGCAGCCCCAGCATTTT. Its protein product is CSARQGAGQPQHF. V gene TRBV20-1 combines with J gene TRBJ1-5; 8 bases line up with TRBD1. This CDR3 has 13 amino acids. V shed 2 bases and J 7 bases; nucleotides not matched to a gene: 4. Germline CDR1 DFQATT, CDR2 SNEGSKA (reference sequence).

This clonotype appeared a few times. The CDR3 region has the DNA TGCAGTGTGCAGGGGCTCGATGGCTACACCTTC. This sequence encodes CSVQGLDGYTF. This sequence joins TRBV20-1 and TRBJ1-2; D is possibly TRBD1 (6 bases). Germline CDR1 is DFQATT and CDR2 is SNEGSKA (reference sequence). The CDR3 runs 11 residues. Trimming removed 7 bases from V and 6 bases from J, with 12 bases in between.

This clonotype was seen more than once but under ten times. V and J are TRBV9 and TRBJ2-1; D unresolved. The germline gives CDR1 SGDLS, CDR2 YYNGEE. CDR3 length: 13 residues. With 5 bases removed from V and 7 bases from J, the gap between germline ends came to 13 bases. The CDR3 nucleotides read TGTGCCAGCAGTAAGGGCCCCGCAAATGAGCAGTTCTTC. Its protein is CASSKGPANEQFF.

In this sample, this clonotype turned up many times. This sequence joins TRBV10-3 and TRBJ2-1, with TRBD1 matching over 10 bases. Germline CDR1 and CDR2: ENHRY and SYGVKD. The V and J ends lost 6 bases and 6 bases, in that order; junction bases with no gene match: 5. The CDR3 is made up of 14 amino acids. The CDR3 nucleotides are TGTGCCATCAGCCGGACAGGGGGAGGCAATGAGCAGTTCTTC. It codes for CAISRTGGGNEQFF.

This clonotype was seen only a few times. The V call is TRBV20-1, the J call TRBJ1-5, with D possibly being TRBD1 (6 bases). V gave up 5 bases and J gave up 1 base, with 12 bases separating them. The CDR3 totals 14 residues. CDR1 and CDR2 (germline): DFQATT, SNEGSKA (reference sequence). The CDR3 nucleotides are TGCAGTGCTCTTAAGGGGGAGAGCAATCAGCCCCAGCATTTT. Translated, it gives CSALKGESNQPQHF.

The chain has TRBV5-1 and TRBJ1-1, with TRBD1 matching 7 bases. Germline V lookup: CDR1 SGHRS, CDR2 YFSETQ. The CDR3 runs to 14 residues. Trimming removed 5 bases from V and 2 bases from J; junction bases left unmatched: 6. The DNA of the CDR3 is TGCGCCAGCAGACCTGGACAGGTCAACACTGAAGCTTTCTTT. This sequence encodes CASRPGQVNTEAFF.

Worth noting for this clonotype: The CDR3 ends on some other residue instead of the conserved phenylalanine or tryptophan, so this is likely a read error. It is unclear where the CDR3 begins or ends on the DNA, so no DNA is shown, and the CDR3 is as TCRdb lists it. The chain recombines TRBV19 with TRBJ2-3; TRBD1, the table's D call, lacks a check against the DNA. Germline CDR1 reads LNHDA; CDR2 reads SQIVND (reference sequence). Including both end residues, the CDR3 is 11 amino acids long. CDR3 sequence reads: CASSPTTGTLE.